The 9 T cell receptor beta chains in this list originate from one sample, sequenced in a study of cytomegalovirus exposure and HLA in healthy donors. Amplification used 60 Vbeta primers and 13 Jbeta primers. The repertoire was sequenced with immunoSEQ multiplex PCR; TCRdb's copy has only in-frame clones and lacks some. This table holds 100,000 to 120,000 clones, approximately 80% found once. Sequenced sample: PBMCs. The origin of the receptors is a woman under 30 in good health and CMV-seronegative.

This clone is a singleton in its sample. The genes are TRBV6-1 and TRBJ2-3; D may be TRBD1 (6 bases). V gave up 8 bases and J gave up 1 base, with 7 bases separating them. This CDR3 is 12 amino acids long. Germline V gives CDR1 MNHNS, CDR2 SASEGT. CDR3 bases: TGTGCCAGCCGGACAGGCACAGATACGCAGTATTTT. Its protein product is CASRTGTDTQYF.

The chain couples TRBV11-3 to TRBJ2-2; D not certain. Trimming stripped 1 base from V and 1 base from J, with 7 bases between. The CDR3 is made up of 15 amino acids. The germline V gene has CDR1 SGHNT and CDR2 YENEEA. Here the CDR3 DNA reads TGTGCCAGCAGCTTAGGGCAGAAGAACACCGGGGAGCTGTTTTTT. Its translation is CASSLGQKNTGELFF.

J is TRBJ1-2 and V is TRBV11-3; a possible D gene is TRBD1 (5 bases). The germline V gene encodes CDR1 SGHNT and CDR2 YENEEA. The CDR3 is 16 amino acids. The ends were cut back, 1 base at V and 0 bases at J, with 12 bases in the middle. CDR3 protein: CASSLGSDSTNYGYTF. CDR3 bases: TGTGCCAGCAGCTTAGGATCAGACAGCACTAACTATGGCTACACCTTC. Variable domain in full (rest from reference TRBV11-3 and TRBJ1-2): EAGVVQSPRYKIIEKKQPVAFWCNPISGHNTLYWYLQNLGQGPELLIRYENEEAVDDSQLPKDRFSAERLKGVDSTLKIQPAELGDSAVYLCASSLGSDSTNYGYTFGSGTRLTVV.

The chain links TRBV18 to TRBJ2-1; perhaps TRBD2 as D (5 bases). Germline assignment: CDR1 KGHSH and CDR2 LQKENI. V lost 0 bases, J lost 4 bases, and 13 bases lay in between. The CDR3 spans 16 residues. The CDR3 nucleotides read TGTGCCAGCTCACCACCGGATGGCGGGCGATACAATGAGCAGTTCTTC. Translation gives CASSPPDGGRYNEQFF.

CDR3 region: CASSTTGYGYTF. The CDR3 DNA is TGTGCCAGCAGCACCACAGGTTATGGCTACACCTTC. This chain connects TRBV28 to TRBJ1-2, with D maybe TRBD1 (5 bases). The CDR3 runs 12 residues. Germline CDR1 MDHEN, CDR2 SYDVKM. V shed 6 bases and J shed 5 bases, with 10 bases lying between them.

V gene TRBV13 combines with J gene TRBJ1-2; TRBD1 might be the D (5 bases). This CDR3 is 13 amino acids long. The V gene lost 3 bases and the J gene lost 7 bases, with 12 bases spanning the gap. Germline assignment: CDR1 PRHDT and CDR2 FYEKMQ (reference sequence). Here the CDR3 DNA reads TGTGCCAGCAGCTTCTCAGGGTCCGGTGGCTACACCTTC. It codes for CASSFSGSGGYTF.

This sequence joins TRBV5-5 and TRBJ1-3; 8 bases are a match to TRBD1. The junction had 7 bases not matched to a gene; V was cut back by 1 base and J by 4 bases. Germline CDR1 and CDR2: SGHKS and YYEKEE (reference sequence). CDR3 size: 16 residues. CDR3 coding DNA: TGTGCCAGCAGCTTGAAGGGACAGGAGGCAGGAAACACCATATATTTT. Amino acid sequence: CASSLKGQEAGNTIYF.

The chain couples TRBV5-4 to TRBJ1-1; the D gene is possibly TRBD1 (5 bases). The ends were cut back, 1 base at V and 2 bases at J, with 12 bases in the middle. CDR3 size: 15 residues. Germline CDR1 and CDR2: SGHNT and YYREEE (reference sequence). The CDR3 DNA reads TGTGCCAGCAGCTTGCATCCAGGGCTTAACACTGAAGCTTTCTTT. Translated, it gives CASSLHPGLNTEAFF.

This chain uses TRBV4-1 with TRBJ1-5; D is ambiguous. This CDR3 spans 14 amino acids. Per the germline V gene, CDR1 is MGHRA and CDR2 is YSYEKL. Trimming stripped 0 bases from V and 0 bases from J, with 3 bases between. CDR3 amino acids: CASSQDHSNQPQHF. In nucleotides, the CDR3 is TGCGCCAGCAGCCAAGATCATAGCAATCAGCCCCAGCATTTT.